This T cell receptor beta chain is from a study of blood T cell repertoires in COVID-19. Germline values: CDR1 GTSNPN, CDR2 SVGIG (reference sequence). The CDR3 extends over 15 amino acids. The V and J ends lost 1 base and 2 bases, in that order; junction bases with no gene match: 6. Sequenced by immunoSEQ multiplex PCR; TCRdb stores in-frame clones only, minus some. The sample lists 100,000 to 110,000 clones; more than 75% were seen once. The sequence derives from a human donor in a cohort sampled during active COVID-19. This chain uses TRBV30 with TRBJ2-5; TRBD2 agrees at 8 bases. Sequencing used peripheral blood. CDR3 coding DNA: TGTGCCTGGAGTGGTCTAGCGGGTCCGCAAGAGACCCAGTACTTC. As protein: CAWSGLAGPQETQYF.